This T cell receptor beta chain was profiled in a study of early T cells in non-severe SARS-CoV-2 infection. TCRdb called the 5' RACE reads again in MiXCR, with one record for every CDR3 protein. The sample contains approximately 32,000 distinct CDR3 sequences, about 3.9% of which appear only once. This clonotype was observed a few times. This CDR3 contains 12 residues. The V gene lost 3 bases and the J gene lost 4 bases, with 5 bases spanning the gap. Germline CDR1 reads KGHDR; CDR2 reads SFDVKD. Specimen: whole blood. The chain combines TRBV24-1 with TRBJ1-2; no definite D call. The receptor was derived from an adult who was a healthcare worker with PCR-confirmed SARS-CoV-2 infection or an uninfected control (not recorded which). In DNA, the CDR3 is TGTGCCACCAGTGATCGGGGCTATGGCTACACCTTC. It translates to CATSDRGYGYTF.